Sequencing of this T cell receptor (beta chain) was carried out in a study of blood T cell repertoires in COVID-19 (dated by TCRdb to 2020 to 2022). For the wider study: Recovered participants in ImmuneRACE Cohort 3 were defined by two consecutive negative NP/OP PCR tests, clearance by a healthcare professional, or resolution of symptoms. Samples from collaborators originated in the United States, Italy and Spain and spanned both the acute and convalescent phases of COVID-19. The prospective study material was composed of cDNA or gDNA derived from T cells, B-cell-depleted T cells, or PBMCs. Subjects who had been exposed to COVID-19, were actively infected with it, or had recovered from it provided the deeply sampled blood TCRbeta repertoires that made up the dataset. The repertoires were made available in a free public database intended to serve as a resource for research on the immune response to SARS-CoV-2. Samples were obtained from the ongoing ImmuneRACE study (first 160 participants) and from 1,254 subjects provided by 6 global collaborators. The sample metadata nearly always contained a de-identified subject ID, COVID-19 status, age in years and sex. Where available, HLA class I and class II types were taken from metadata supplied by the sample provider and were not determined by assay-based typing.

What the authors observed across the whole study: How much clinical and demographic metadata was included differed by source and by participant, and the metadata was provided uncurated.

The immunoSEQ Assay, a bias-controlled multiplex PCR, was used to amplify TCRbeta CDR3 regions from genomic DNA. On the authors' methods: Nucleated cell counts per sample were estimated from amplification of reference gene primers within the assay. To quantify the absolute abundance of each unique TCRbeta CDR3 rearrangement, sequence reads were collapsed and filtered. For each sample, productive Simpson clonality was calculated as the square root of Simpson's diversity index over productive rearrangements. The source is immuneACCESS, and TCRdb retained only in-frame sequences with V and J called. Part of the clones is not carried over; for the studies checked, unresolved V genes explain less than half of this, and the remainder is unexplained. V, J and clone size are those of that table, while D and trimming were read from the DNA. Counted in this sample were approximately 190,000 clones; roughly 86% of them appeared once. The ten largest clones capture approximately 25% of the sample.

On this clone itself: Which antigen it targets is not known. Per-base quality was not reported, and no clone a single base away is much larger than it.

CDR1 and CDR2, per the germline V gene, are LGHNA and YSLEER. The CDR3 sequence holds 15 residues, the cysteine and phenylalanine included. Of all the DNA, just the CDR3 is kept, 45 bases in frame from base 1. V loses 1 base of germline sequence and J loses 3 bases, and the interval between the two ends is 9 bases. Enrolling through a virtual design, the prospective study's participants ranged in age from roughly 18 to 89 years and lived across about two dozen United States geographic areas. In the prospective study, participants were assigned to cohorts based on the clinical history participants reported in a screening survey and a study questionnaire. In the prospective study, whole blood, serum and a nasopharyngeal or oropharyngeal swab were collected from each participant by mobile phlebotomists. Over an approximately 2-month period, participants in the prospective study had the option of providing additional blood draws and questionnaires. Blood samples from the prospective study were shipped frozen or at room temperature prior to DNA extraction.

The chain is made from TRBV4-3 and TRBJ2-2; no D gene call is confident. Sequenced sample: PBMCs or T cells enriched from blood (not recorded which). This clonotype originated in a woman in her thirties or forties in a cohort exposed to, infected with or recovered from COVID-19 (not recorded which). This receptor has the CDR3 CASSQARGYTGELFF. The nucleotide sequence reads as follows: TGCGCCAGCAGCCAAGCGAGAGGATACACCGGGGAGCTGTTTTTT.